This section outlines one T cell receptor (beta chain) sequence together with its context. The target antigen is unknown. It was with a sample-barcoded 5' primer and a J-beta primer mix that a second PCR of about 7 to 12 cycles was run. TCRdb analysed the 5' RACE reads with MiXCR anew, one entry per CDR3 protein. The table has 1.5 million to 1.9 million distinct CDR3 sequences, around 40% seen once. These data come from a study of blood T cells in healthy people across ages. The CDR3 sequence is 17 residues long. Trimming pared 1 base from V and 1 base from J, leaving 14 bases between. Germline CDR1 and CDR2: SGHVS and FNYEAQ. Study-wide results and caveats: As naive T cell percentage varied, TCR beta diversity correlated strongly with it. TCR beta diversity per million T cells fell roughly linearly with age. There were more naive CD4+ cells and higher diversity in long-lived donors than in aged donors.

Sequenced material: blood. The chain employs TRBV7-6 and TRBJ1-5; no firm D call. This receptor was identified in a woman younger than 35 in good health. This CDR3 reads CASSLGYIGQSNQPQHF. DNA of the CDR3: TGTGCCAGCAGCTTAGGATACATAGGGCAGAGCAATCAGCCCCAGCATTTT.